These 30 T cell receptor beta chains originate from one sample sequenced in a study of T cell changes during pregnancy in multiple sclerosis. Some clones are missing from TCRdb's copy, which holds only in-frame ones; the method was immunoSEQ multiplex PCR. The profile shows 48,000 or so clones, roughly 88% of them singletons. The sequences come from CD4+ T cells from peripheral blood mononuclear cells, collected in the second trimester of pregnancy. The receptor set was obtained from a female donor with multiple sclerosis, enrolled in a pregnancy study.

The V gene is TRBV4-1, the J gene TRBJ2-5; 11 bases line up with TRBD2. The CDR3 is 17 residues long. Germline assignment: CDR1 MGHRA and CDR2 YSYEKL. With 1 base clipped from V and 2 bases from J, the junction kept 6 bases outside the gene matches. The CDR3 DNA sequence: TGCGCCAGCAGCCAAGGAACTAGCGGGGGAGGGCAAGAGACCCAGTACTTC. This encodes CASSQGTSGGGQETQYF.

V gene TRBV15 combines with J gene TRBJ1-5; possible D gene TRBD1, 6 bases. V was clipped by 0 bases and J by 5 bases, with 11 bases between them. Germline values: CDR1 LNHNV, CDR2 YYDKDF (reference sequence). The CDR3 length is 15 residues. The CDR3 DNA follows: TGTGCCACCAGCAGAGATGGGAGGGGGGATCAGCCCCAGCATTTT. Translation: CATSRDGRGDQPQHF.

The V and J genes are TRBV30 and TRBJ2-1, with a tentative D call TRBD2 (6 bases). Per the germline V gene, CDR1 is GTSNPN and CDR2 is SVGIG (reference sequence). This CDR3 comprises 15 residues. V lost 0 bases to trimming and J lost 5 bases, with 14 bases between them. CDR3 coding DNA: TGTGCCTGGAGTGTAAGACTAGGAGGTAACAATGAGCAGTTCTTC. Amino acids: CAWSVRLGGNNEQFF.

This chain links TRBV5-1 with TRBJ2-3; no firm D call. V lost 4 bases and J lost 0, with 15 bases in between. This CDR3 spans 16 amino acids. Germline CDR1 and CDR2: SGHRS and YFSETQ. CDR3 DNA sequence: TGCGCCAGCAGCCGTACTTCCATCTTTAGCACAGATACGCAGTATTTT. Translation gives CASSRTSIFSTDTQYF.

This clone has a single count. The chain has TRBV11-2 and TRBJ1-3, with D possibly being TRBD1 (6 bases). Trimming removed 6 bases at V and 6 bases at J, with 12 bases between. CDR3 length: 13 residues. Germline V lookup: CDR1 SGHAT, CDR2 FQNNGV. The chain's CDR3 is CASREQGSNTIYF. CDR3 nucleotide sequence: TGTGCCAGCAGGGAGCAGGGGTCAAACACCATATATTTT.

The chain combines TRBV7-2 with TRBJ2-3; TRBD1 matches at 7 bases. V dropped 6 bases and J dropped 4; count of bases not matched to a gene: 13. The length of the CDR3 is 16 residues. Germline lookup yields CDR1 SGHTA and CDR2 FQGNSA. The CDR3 sequence: CASSPRLTGRADTQYF. CDR3 sequence (DNA): TGTGCCAGCAGTCCTCGTTTGACAGGGCGGGCAGATACGCAGTATTTT.

The chain links TRBV7-7 to TRBJ2-1; D unresolved. CDR1 and CDR2 (germline): SSHAT, FNYEAQ (reference sequence). V was clipped by 1 base and J by 7 bases, with 11 bases between them. This CDR3 comprises 14 residues. The CDR3 DNA reads as TGTGCCAGCAGCTTAGGAGTTGATCGGAATGAGCAGTTCTTC. Amino acid sequence: CASSLGVDRNEQFF.

The V gene is TRBV28, the J gene TRBJ1-5; D unresolved. Trimming cost V 3 bases and J 7 bases, with 19 bases left between them. The germline CDR1 and CDR2 sequences are MDHEN and SYDVKM. CDR3 length equals 16 residues. In DNA, the CDR3 is TGTGCCAGCAGTTTGGGCAGGAGAGGGTCGGGCCAGCCCCAGCATTTT. This translates into CASSLGRRGSGQPQHF.

V usage is TRBV7-9 and J usage is TRBJ1-2, with TRBD1 identical over 7 bases. This CDR3 is 13 amino acids long. V trimming: 5 bases; J trimming: 4 bases; junction bases outside the gene matches: 4. CDR1 and CDR2 from the germline V gene are SEHNR and FQNEAQ (reference sequence). CDR3: CASSPTGAYGYTF. The CDR3 nucleotides are TGTGCCAGCAGCCCCACAGGGGCCTATGGCTACACCTTC.

J is TRBJ1-5 and V is TRBV7-9; TRBD1 aligns across 8 bases. Trimming at V came to 5 bases and at J to 8 bases, leaving 5 bases not matched to a gene. The CDR3 totals 13 residues. The germline CDR1 and CDR2 sequences are SEHNR and FQNEAQ (reference sequence). The CDR3 protein is CASSDRGGEPQHF. The CDR3 nucleotides are TGTGCCAGCAGCGACAGGGGCGGTGAGCCCCAGCATTTT.

The chain has TRBV5-1 and TRBJ2-5, with D possibly TRBD2 on 6 matching bases. V dropped 6 bases and J dropped 4 bases, with 13 bases sitting between them. The CDR3 has 13 residues. Germline CDR1 and CDR2: SGHRS and YFSETQ. CDR3 in amino acids: CASNSGSTETQYF. The CDR3, as DNA: TGCGCCAGCAATTCCGGGAGCACAGAGACCCAGTACTTC.

This sequence joins TRBV5-1 and TRBJ2-5; 8 nucleotides align to TRBD1. The CDR3 totals 13 residues. The ends lost 2 bases at V and 4 bases at J; junction bases unmatched: 1. Germline V gene lookup returns CDR1 SGHRS and CDR2 YFSETQ. CDR3 loop: CASSFGQGETQYF. The CDR3 DNA follows: TGCGCCAGCAGCTTCGGACAGGGAGAGACCCAGTACTTC.

V is TRBV27 and J is TRBJ1-2; 9 bases map to TRBD1. CDR3 length: 13 residues. Per germline, CDR1 MNHEY and CDR2 SMNVEV (reference sequence). The J segment lost 6 bases and the V segment lost 6 bases, leaving 5 bases of the junction unmatched. The chain's CDR3 is CASRRDRVNGYTF. The CDR3 region has the DNA TGTGCCAGCAGAAGGGACAGGGTAAATGGCTACACCTTC.

The chain couples TRBV19 to TRBJ1-1; 7 bases are shared with TRBD1. The CDR3 spans 14 residues. V lost 4 bases, J lost 3 bases, and 5 bases stayed unmatched. CDR1 is LNHDA, CDR2 SQIVND, per germline (reference sequence). Here the CDR3 DNA reads TGTGCCAGTAGTAGACAGGGAATACACACTGAAGCTTTCTTT. Its translation is CASSRQGIHTEAFF.

The V gene is TRBV27, the J gene TRBJ1-1, with 7 bases that match TRBD1. From germline, CDR1 is MNHEY and CDR2 SMNVEV (reference sequence). The trim removed 6 bases at V and 6 bases at J, leaving 13 bases unmatched. This CDR3 is built from 15 residues. Written as DNA, the CDR3 is TGTGCCAGCAGAACAGAGACAGGGTCGGCGGCTGAAGCTTTCTTT. It codes for CASRTETGSAAEAFF.

The chain employs TRBV7-7 and TRBJ2-7; D remains unclear. The CDR3 is 14 residues long. Germline V CDR1 and CDR2: SSHAT, FNYEAQ (reference sequence). V dropped 1 base and J dropped 0 bases, with 7 bases sitting between them. DNA of the CDR3: TGTGCCAGCAGCTTAGATGAGCACTCCTACGAGCAGTACTTC. The encoded protein is CASSLDEHSYEQYF.

As to this clone: One junction end does not reproduce the germline sequence, and a read error may be involved. For the CDR3, the DNA is TGCGCCAGCAGCTTAATTGGGCCGGGGAACGCTGAAGCTTTCTTT. It specifies CASSLIGPGNAEAFF. The chain combines TRBV5-1 with TRBJ1-1, with unresolved D. The CDR3 runs 15 residues. Looked up from germline, CDR1 is SGHRS and CDR2 is YFSETQ.

The chain recombines TRBV19 with TRBJ1-1; no firm D call. The CDR3 is 13 amino acids. Trimming left V 6 bases short and J 1 base short, with 9 bases between. Looked up from germline, CDR1 is LNHDA and CDR2 is SQIVND (reference sequence). The CDR3 reads CASRQNWNTEAFF. CDR3 in DNA: TGTGCCAGTAGGCAAAACTGGAACACTGAAGCTTTCTTT.

This chain connects TRBV5-4 to TRBJ1-2; D is possibly TRBD1 (6 bases). V was trimmed by 1 base and J by 7 bases, leaving 8 bases between them. Germline CDR1 is SGHNT and CDR2 is YYREEE (reference sequence). This CDR3 contains 12 residues. CDR3 region: CASSLPQGGYTF. The DNA for the CDR3 is TGTGCCAGCAGCTTGCCACAGGGTGGCTACACCTTC.

The chain recombines TRBV5-4 with TRBJ2-7; TRBD1 aligns across 9 bases. With V trimmed by 3 bases and J by 5 bases, 6 bases remained unmatched. This CDR3 has 14 amino acids. Germline CDR1 reads SGHNT; CDR2 reads YYREEE (reference sequence). The CDR3 nucleotides read TGTGCCAGCAGCTCGCGGACAGGGGACGACGAGCAGTACTTC. It translates to CASSSRTGDDEQYF.

V usage is TRBV7-6 and J usage is TRBJ2-1, with 10 bases matching TRBD2. CDR1 is SGHVS, CDR2 FNYEAQ, per germline. The CDR3 length is 15 residues. With 3 bases clipped from V and 3 bases from J, the junction kept 2 bases outside the gene matches. CDR3 sequence reads: CASSFGLADYNEQFF. CDR3 in DNA: TGTGCCAGCAGCTTTGGACTAGCGGACTACAATGAGCAGTTCTTC.

V is TRBV11-2 and J is TRBJ2-1; 8 bases match TRBD2. The germline V gene encodes CDR1 SGHAT and CDR2 FQNNGV. The V gene end was trimmed by 0 bases and the J gene end by 5 bases; junction bases not matched to a gene: 6. This CDR3 contains 16 residues. The CDR3, as DNA: TGTGCCAGCAGCTTAGAGGGGACTAGGTATCACAATGAGCAGTTCTTC. Amino acids: CASSLEGTRYHNEQFF.

The chain links TRBV5-5 to TRBJ2-7; D perhaps matches TRBD2 (5 bases). V was clipped by 4 bases and J by 1 base, with 12 bases between them. The CDR3 runs 14 residues. CDR1 and CDR2 from the germline V gene are SGHKS and YYEKEE (reference sequence). The DNA of the CDR3 is TGTGCCAGCAGCCCCGACGGGGAATCCTACGAGCAGTACTTC. As protein: CASSPDGESYEQYF.

This chain joins TRBV7-2 and TRBJ2-7; maybe TRBD1 (5 bases). CDR1 is SGHTA, CDR2 FQGNSA, per germline. Between the trimmed V and J ends, which lost 1 base and 7 bases, there was a span of 11 bases. The CDR3 has 13 amino acids. In nucleotides, the CDR3 is TGTGCCAGCAGCTTAGGGGGATACAGGGAGCAGTACTTC. It is translated as CASSLGGYREQYF.

This chain uses TRBV5-1 with TRBJ2-3, with 7 bases that match TRBD1. The germline gives CDR1 SGHRS, CDR2 YFSETQ. J lost 3 bases, V lost 2 bases, and 3 bases had no gene match. The CDR3 totals 14 residues. The CDR3 bases are TGCGCCAGCAGCTTTAAGGGGGCAACAGATACGCAGTATTTT. Protein sequence: CASSFKGATDTQYF.

This clone was seen just once. V usage is TRBV18 and J usage is TRBJ1-4, with D possibly matching TRBD1 (5 bases). The CDR3 extends over 18 amino acids. V was shortened by 2 bases and J by 0 bases, with 16 bases between the two germline ends. CDR1 is KGHSH and CDR2 is LQKENI in the germline V gene. The CDR3, as DNA: TGTGCCAGCTCACCAGCAGAGGCGGCGGGGGCAACTAATGAAAAACTGTTTTTT. Protein sequence: CASSPAEAAGATNEKLFF.

The chain employs TRBV25-1 and TRBJ1-2; TRBD1 might be the D (6 bases). Deletions cut 7 bases from V and 4 bases from J, with 13 bases between. The CDR3 runs to 13 residues. Per germline, CDR1 MGHDK and CDR2 SYGVNS. The CDR3 region has the DNA TGTGCCAGCAACACGGACAGATTCTATGGCTACACCTTC. Translation: CASNTDRFYGYTF.

The gene calls are TRBV29-1 and TRBJ2-2, with 7 bases lining up with TRBD1. Germline V lookup: CDR1 SQVTM, CDR2 ANQGSEA. The CDR3 sequence is 14 residues long. V was clipped by 4 bases and J by 2 bases; unmatched bases: 4. Here the CDR3 DNA reads TGCAGCGTTGGGGCAGGGGGAAACACCGGGGAGCTGTTTTTT. Translation: CSVGAGGNTGELFF.

The chain is built from TRBV6-6 and TRBJ1-5; 8 nucleotides align to TRBD1. Losses at the gene ends were 0 bases for V and 2 bases for J; bases not matched to a gene: 0. The CDR3 totals 15 residues. Germline loops: CDR1 MNHNY, CDR2 SVGAGI (reference sequence). The CDR3 nucleotides read TGTGCCAGCAGTTACTCGACAGGGGGCAATCAGCCCCAGCATTTT. This sequence encodes CASSYSTGGNQPQHF.

The genes are TRBV5-1 and TRBJ2-2; 8 nucleotides line up with TRBD1. CDR1 and CDR2 (germline): SGHRS, YFSETQ. There are 14 residues in the CDR3. The trim removed 2 bases at V and 6 bases at J, leaving 3 bases unmatched. CDR3 DNA sequence: TGCGCCAGCAGCTTCAGGGGGCAAGCCGGGGAGCTGTTTTTT. This codes for CASSFRGQAGELFF. The variable domain in full, completed from reference TRBV5-1 and TRBJ2-2, reads KAGVTQTPRYLIKTRGQQVTLSCSPISGHRSVSWYQQTPGQGLQFLFEYFSETQRNKGNFPGRFSGRQFSNSRSEMNVSTLELGDSALYLCASSFRGQAGELFFGEGSRLTVL.